The 10 T cell receptor beta chains in this list originate from one sample, sequenced in a study of T cell responses to AZD1222 COVID-19 vaccine. The method was immunoSEQ multiplex PCR; TCRdb's version includes in-frame clones alone and lacks a portion of them. The sample lists roughly 140,000 clones, around nine tenths occurring once. The sample here was peripheral blood, taken on day 0 of AZD1222 vaccination. The source of these receptors is an adult in good health.

The chain uses TRBV18 and TRBJ2-3; D is undetermined. Germline values: CDR1 KGHSH, CDR2 LQKENI. This CDR3 is built from 13 residues. V lost 6 bases and J 5 bases, leaving 12 bases between the germline ends. DNA of the CDR3: TGTGCCAGCTCCGCAAACGAGCAAGATACGCAGTATTTT. Translating gives CASSANEQDTQYF.

V is TRBV7-9 and J is TRBJ2-1; D uncertain. The V gene's germline CDR1 is SEHNR and CDR2 FQNEAQ (reference sequence). V lost 5 bases to trimming and J lost 11 bases, with 10 bases between them. The CDR3 is made up of 11 amino acids. The CDR3 sequence: CASSHHLQQFF. The CDR3 DNA reads TGTGCCAGCAGCCACCATCTCCAGCAGTTCTTC. The complete variable domain, with remaining parts taken from reference TRBV7-9 and TRBJ2-1, reads DTGVSQNPRHKITKRGQNVTFRCDPISEHNRLYWYRQTLGQGPEFLTYFQNEAQLEKSRLLSDRFSAERPKGSFSTLEIQRTEQGDSAMYLCASSHHLQQFFGPGTRLTVL.

The count of this clone is one. The chain uses TRBV6-5 and TRBJ1-1; no reliable D call. V lost 4 bases, J lost 1 base, and 13 bases lay in between. The CDR3 runs to 15 residues. CDR1 and CDR2 (germline): MNHEY, SVGAGI. CDR3 residues: CASSSDIAWNTEAFF. CDR3 nucleotide sequence: TGTGCCAGCAGTTCCGACATAGCGTGGAACACTGAAGCTTTCTTT.

J is TRBJ1-6 and V is TRBV30, with a possible D match to TRBD1 (5 bases). V was pared by 3 bases and J by 5 bases, with 8 bases between. CDR3 length: 13 amino acids. The germline V gene encodes CDR1 GTSNPN and CDR2 SVGIG (reference sequence). The CDR3 spells CAWRPGNNSPLHF. The DNA for the CDR3 is TGTGCCTGGAGGCCAGGGAATAATTCACCCCTCCACTTT. The full variable domain, rest sourced from reference TRBV30 and TRBJ1-6, is SQTIHQWPATLVQPVGSPLSLECTVEGTSNPNLYWYRQAAGRGLQLLFYSVGIGQISSEVPQNLSASRPQDRQFILSSKKLLLSDSGFYLCAWRPGNNSPLHFGNGTRLTVT.

The chain employs TRBV6-6 and TRBJ2-7; tentative D call: TRBD2 (6 bases). This CDR3 spans 17 amino acids. The ends were cut back, 5 bases at V and 2 bases at J, with 22 bases in the middle. Germline CDR1 is MNHNY and CDR2 is SVGAGI (reference sequence). The CDR3 bases are TGTGCCAGCAGTCCGCCCGTCCCCGGAGGGGTGGCCTACGAGCAGTACTTC. It is translated as CASSPPVPGGVAYEQYF.

V and J are TRBV4-3 and TRBJ2-3; D unclear. Trimming took 1 base from V and 0 from J, leaving 20 bases between them. The germline CDR1 and CDR2 sequences are LGHNA and YSLEER. This CDR3 spans 19 amino acids. CDR3 sequence (DNA): TGCGCCAGCAGCCAAGTTTTACGGGCAAACGGCTTTAGCACAGATACGCAGTATTTT. Its translation: CASSQVLRANGFSTDTQYF.

The genes are TRBV28 and TRBJ2-5, with 9 bases aligning to TRBD1. V trimming: 1 base; J trimming: 5 bases; junction bases outside the gene matches: 5. CDR1 and CDR2 from the germline V gene are MDHEN and SYDVKM. The CDR3 totals 15 residues. In DNA form, the CDR3 reads TGTGCCAGCAGTTTATCCGGGACAGGGATGGAGACCCAGTACTTC. Encoded protein: CASSLSGTGMETQYF.

The genes are TRBV4-1 and TRBJ1-3, with D perhaps TRBD1 (5 bases). The V gene's germline CDR1 is MGHRA and CDR2 YSYEKL. This CDR3 has 14 residues. The V end lost 4 bases, the J end lost 7 bases, and 14 bases lay between the germline ends. The CDR3: CASSPRTSHNTIYF. DNA for the CDR3: TGCGCCAGCAGCCCCCGGACAAGCCACAACACCATATATTTT.

V is TRBV7-3 and J is TRBJ1-3; D is perhaps TRBD1 (5 bases). V lost 1 base, J lost 0 bases, and 10 bases lay in between. The CDR3 is 16 residues long. The V gene's germline CDR1 is SGHTA and CDR2 FQGTGA. CDR3 residues: CASSLSSGGSGNTIYF. Here the CDR3 DNA reads TGTGCCAGCAGCTTAAGTTCGGGGGGCTCTGGAAACACCATATATTTT. The full variable domain, completed using reference TRBV7-3 and TRBJ1-3, is GAGVSQTPSNKVTEKGKYVELRCDPISGHTALYWYRQSLGQGPEFLIYFQGTGAADDSGLPNDRFFAVRPEGSVSTLKIQRTERGDSAVYLCASSLSSGGSGNTIYFGEGSWLTVV.

CDR3 sequence reads: CASSHNSQVGNEQFF. In DNA form, the CDR3 reads TGTGCCAGCAGCCATAATAGTCAGGTCGGGAATGAGCAGTTCTTC. The chain has TRBV7-2 and TRBJ2-1; D call uncertain. This CDR3 comprises 15 residues. In germline, CDR1 is SGHTA, CDR2 FQGNSA. V lost 5 bases to trimming and J lost 7 bases, with 18 bases between them.